This TCR beta chain was sequenced for a study of control samples from healthy donors and cancer patients. From germline, CDR1 is SEHNR and CDR2 FQNEAQ (reference sequence). The CDR3 is made up of 13 amino acids. Between the trimmed V and J ends, which lost 1 base and 3 bases, there was a span of 4 bases. Clones were sequenced by immunoSEQ multiplex PCR, and TCRdb holds only the in-frame ones, with some missing. The sample has tens of thousands of clones, roughly nine tenths seen once. The V and J genes are TRBV7-9 and TRBJ1-3; D is undetermined. The sample comprised PBMCs. This TCR derives from a man aged 60 to 75 with colorectal cancer. The CDR3 DNA reads TGTGCCAGCAGCTTAGGTTTTGGAAACACCATATATTTT. It encodes CASSLGFGNTIYF. Variable domain in full (rest from reference TRBV7-9 and TRBJ1-3): DTGVSQNPRHKITKRGQNVTFRCDPISEHNRLYWYRQTLGQGPEFLTYFQNEAQLEKSRLLSDRFSAERPKGSFSTLEIQRTEQGDSAMYLCASSLGFGNTIYFGEGSWLTVV.